The sequence of this TCR beta chain was determined in a study of tumor-infiltrating lymphocytes in primary liver carcinoma. This clonotype was seen a handful of times. Its antigen is currently unknown. Between roughly 17 and 30 mg of unsorted bulk tissue served as the source from which RNA and DNA were co-extracted. Patients showed chronic HBV infection and an absence of prior treatment. Findings and caveats of the study: Only about 7.5-24% of top clones were detected in each of the five tumor regions.

Using a constant-region primer together with ProtoScript II reverse transcriptase, TCR beta cDNA was made from 500 ng of total RNA. Three nested multiplex PCR rounds, a slightly modified ARM-PCR, produced the libraries for TCR beta. TCRdb used MiXCR to reprocess the multiplex PCR reads, holding one entry per CDR3 protein. The table shows about 120,000 distinct CDR3 sequences, with around 60% occurring only once. The sample consisted of liver tumor tissue from sampling region 1. Subset defined: tumor region T1, superior pole. This receptor was identified in a woman aged 55-75 years with primary liver carcinoma and hepatitis B virus infection.

As DNA, the CDR3 is TGTGCCAGCAGCCGACCCGGGACCGGCGAAAAACTGTTTTTT. Encoded protein: CASSRPGTGEKLFF. This sequence joins TRBV7-9 and TRBJ1-4; the D gene is possibly TRBD1 (5 bases). V lost 5 bases, J lost 8 bases, and 15 bases lay in between. The CDR3 consists of 14 residues. The germline V gene encodes CDR1 SEHNR and CDR2 FQNEAQ (reference sequence).